The next 5 T cell receptor beta chains were all read from a single sample in a study of shared clonotypes between healthy human individuals. The assay was immunoSEQ multiplex PCR, and TCRdb's table has in-frame clones only and misses some. The sample records about 490,000 clones, 79% being singletons. What was sequenced was PBMCs. The source is a woman aged 35 to 49 in good health. Some clones in this sample may be carry-over from other donors' samples.

The V gene is TRBV15, the J gene TRBJ1-5, with D possibly matching TRBD1 (6 bases). Germline V gives CDR1 LNHNV, CDR2 YYDKDF (reference sequence). The ends were cut back, 1 base at V and 4 bases at J, with 11 bases in the middle. This CDR3 region has 15 residues. The CDR3 DNA reads TGTGCCACCAGCAGAGGTCAACAGGGAAATCAGCCCCAGCATTTT. Encoded protein: CATSRGQQGNQPQHF.

This clone has just a few counts. This chain links TRBV11-2 with TRBJ1-2; D may be TRBD1 (6 bases). This CDR3 region has 17 residues. V lost 5 bases and J lost 6, with 25 bases in between. Germline V gene data show CDR1 as SGHAT and CDR2 as FQNNGV. Here the CDR3 reads CASSPRTDVRFKDGYTF. The CDR3 DNA sequence: TGTGCCAGCAGCCCGCGGACAGATGTGAGGTTTAAAGATGGCTACACCTTC.

J is TRBJ1-5 and V is TRBV4-1; no clear D gene. This CDR3 has 13 residues. The germline V gene encodes CDR1 MGHRA and CDR2 YSYEKL. V dropped 4 bases and J dropped 3 bases, with 7 bases sitting between them. CDR3 loop: CASSRQVNQPQHF. CDR3 bases: TGCGCCAGCAGCCGGCAAGTCAATCAGCCCCAGCATTTT.

The chain couples TRBV28 to TRBJ2-7, with D unresolved. This CDR3 is 10 amino acids long. V lost 3 bases and J lost 5, with 2 bases in between. CDR1 is MDHEN and CDR2 is SYDVKM in the germline V gene. The CDR3 protein is CASSLHEQYF. The CDR3 bases are TGTGCCAGCAGTTTGCACGAGCAGTACTTC. Based on the CDR3 plus reference TRBV28 and TRBJ2-7, the full variable domain is DVKVTQSSRYLVKRTGEKVFLECVQDMDHENMFWYRQDPGLGLRLIYFSYDVKMKEKGDIPEGYSVSREKKERFSLILESASTNQTSMYLCASSLHEQYFGPGTRLTVT.

The chain recombines TRBV28 with TRBJ2-7; D perhaps matches TRBD1 (6 bases). The CDR3 is made up of 17 amino acids. The V gene's germline CDR1 is MDHEN and CDR2 SYDVKM. Trimming cost V 5 bases and J 0 bases, with 20 bases left between them. CDR3 in amino acids: CASSPPLRQASSYEQYF. Here the CDR3 DNA reads TGTGCCAGCAGTCCCCCCCTTCGACAGGCCTCCTCCTACGAGCAGTACTTC.